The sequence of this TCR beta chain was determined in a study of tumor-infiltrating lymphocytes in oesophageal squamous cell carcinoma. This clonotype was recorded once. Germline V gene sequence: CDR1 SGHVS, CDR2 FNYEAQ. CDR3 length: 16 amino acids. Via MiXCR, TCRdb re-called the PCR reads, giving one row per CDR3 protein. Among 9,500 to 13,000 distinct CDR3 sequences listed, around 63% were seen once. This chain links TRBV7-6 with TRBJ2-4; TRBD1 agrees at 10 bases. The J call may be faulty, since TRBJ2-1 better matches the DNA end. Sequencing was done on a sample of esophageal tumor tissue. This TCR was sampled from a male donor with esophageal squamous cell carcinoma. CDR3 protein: CASSSDRGVIQEEQFF. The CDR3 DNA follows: TGTGCCAGCAGCTCGGACAGGGGGGTAATCCAGGAGGAGCAGTTCTTC.